This record covers a single T cell receptor beta chain. The sample holds one count of this clonotype. No cognate antigen has been identified for it. Base qualities are not at hand, and no much larger clone is one base apart. This specimen comes from a study of blood T cells in healthy people across ages (dated by TCRdb to 2013 to 2016). Concerning the study at large: In model experiments, roughly one uniquely barcoded TCR beta cDNA molecule per two T cells was captured by template switching. The study measured age-related changes in TCR beta repertoire diversity using deep sequencing normalized with unique cDNA molecular identifiers. Four age groups were formed from the donors: young (average approximately 15 years), middle-aged (around 39), aged (roughly 58) and long-lived (less than 85). Donors of different ages were randomly distributed across sequencing lanes to avoid experimental bias. Using the same blood draw, the study looked at two additional independent replicas of 1 million unique cDNA reads for two donors, one aged 18 to 30 and the other aged 80 or older.

The CDR3 runs 14 residues from the cysteine to the phenylalanine. This entry keeps only the CDR3 DNA: 42 bases, framed from base 1. According to the germline V gene (reference sequence), CDR1 reads MNHEY and CDR2 reads SMNVEV. V is reduced by 5 bases and J by 4 bases, leaving a spacing of 14 bases between them. Systemically healthy Caucasian individuals from Russia, 35 to 40 in total and aged about 6 to 90 years, were included as donors. Around 9.9 milliliters of peripheral blood were collected from each donor into EDTA-treated Vacutainer tubes. Ficoll-Paque density-gradient centrifugation was used to isolate PBMCs, with at least 6.5 million per sample. Total RNA, at least 6 micrograms per sample, was extracted from PBMCs with Trizol reagent. Naive CD45RAhigh/CD27high T cell percentages were measured by flow cytometry on a PBMC aliquot from every donor. The library was produced with 5' RACE. The sequencing machine was an Illumina HiSeq 2500. The second PCR ran for about 7 to 11 cycles and used a J-beta primer mix along with a sample-barcoded 5' primer. A template-switch 5' adaptor carrying 12 random nucleotides introduced a unique molecular identifier onto each TCR beta cDNA molecule. Each sample yielded at least 3 million CDR3-containing paired-end reads. All of the RNA was converted into first-strand cDNA using the Mint cDNA synthesis kit, with a TRBC-specific oligonucleotide serving as the primer. Following uracil-DNA glycosylase treatment, a first 18-cycle PCR with universal primers M1SS and BC2_uni_R was performed on all cDNA. On the study's bioinformatics: For normalization, 1 million high-quality reads were randomly selected from each sample, with every read carrying a distinct molecular identifier. Reads with shared molecular identifiers were discarded instead of being binned into consensus sequences. MiTCR, run with a Q25 quality threshold and the strictest error-elimination algorithm, handled CDR3 identification, clonotype clustering and error correction. A nonparametric unseen species model using Euler transformation provided a lower-bound estimate of total TCR beta diversity. TCRdb trimmed the raw reads at Q25, called clones with MiXCR and kept productive beta chains. A single entry per CDR3 protein holds the most common genes and DNA from its merged rows. The V and J calls come from TCRdb's annotation, not from the publication. This sample is represented by over 950,000 distinct CDR3 sequences; roughly two fifths of them were singletons. The ten most abundant clones make up 10% to 15% of the sample.

General findings and caveats noted by the study authors: There was a strong correlation between observed TCR beta diversity and the percentage of naive T cells measured by flow cytometry. Compared with the aged group, the long-lived group had more naive CD4+ T cells, fewer expanded clones and increased TCR diversity, a pattern suggesting age selection. Because profiling used bulk unsorted PBMCs, naive and antigen-experienced compartments could not be compared conclusively. As age increased, observed TCR beta diversity per million T cells dropped in a roughly linear way, and a significant reduction was already evident by age around 41. The CMV infection status of donors was not known, potentially confounding age-related changes in expanded clonotypes. Estimates of total diversity from one million sequenced T cells were regarded as lower bounds and underestimates.

The specimen was blood. The TCR originated in a man aged 18 to 30 in good health. The rearrangement combines TRBV27 with TRBJ1-2, with TRBD1 as a weak D call on 6 bases. The CDR3 loop reads CASSPRGQPYGYTF. The nucleotide sequence reads TGTGCCAGCAGTCCGCGCGGACAGCCCTATGGCTACACCTTC.